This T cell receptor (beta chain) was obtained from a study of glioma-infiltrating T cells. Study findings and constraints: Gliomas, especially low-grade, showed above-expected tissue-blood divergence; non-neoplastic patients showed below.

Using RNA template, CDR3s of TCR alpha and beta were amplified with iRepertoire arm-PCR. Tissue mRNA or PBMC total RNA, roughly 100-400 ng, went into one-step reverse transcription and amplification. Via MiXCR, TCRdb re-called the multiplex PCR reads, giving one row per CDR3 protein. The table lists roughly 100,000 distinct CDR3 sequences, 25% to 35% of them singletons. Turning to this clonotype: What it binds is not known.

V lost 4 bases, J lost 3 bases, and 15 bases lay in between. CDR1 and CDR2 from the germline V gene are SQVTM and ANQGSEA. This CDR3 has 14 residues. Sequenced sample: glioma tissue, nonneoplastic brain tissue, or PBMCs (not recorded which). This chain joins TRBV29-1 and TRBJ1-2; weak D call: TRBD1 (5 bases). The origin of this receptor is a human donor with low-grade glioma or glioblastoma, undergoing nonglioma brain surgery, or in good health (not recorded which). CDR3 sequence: CSVVSWGGDYGYTF. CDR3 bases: TGCAGCGTTGTCAGTTGGGGAGGGGACTATGGCTACACCTTC.